These 8 T cell receptor beta chains were sequenced from one sample in a study of CD8 T cells in ankylosing spondylitis. Notes on the study in general: Roughly 8 highly homologous variants made up a TCR beta motif that seemed to typify ankylosing spondylitis blood.

These TCRs' antigens remain unknown. MiXCR was run by TCRdb on the 5' RACE reads, yielding one entry per CDR3 protein. This sample carries some 840,000 distinct CDR3 sequences, 10% to 15% of them seen once, and the ten largest clones take about 0.5%. The sequenced sample consisted of blood, either unsorted or a sorted T cell fraction (not recorded which). The source is a male donor with ankylosing spondylitis.

The V gene is TRBV7-2, the J gene TRBJ2-3; the match to TRBD1 covers 8 bases. The CDR3 extends over 13 amino acids. Germline trimming cut 5 bases from V and 7 bases from J; bases unmatched to any gene: 5. Germline CDR1 reads SGHTA; CDR2 reads FQGNSA. CDR3 coding DNA: TGTGCCAGCAGCGGAGACAGGGGAAATACGCAGTATTTT. Protein sequence: CASSGDRGNTQYF.

This clonotype appeared a few times. The chain has TRBV7-2 and TRBJ1-5; unclear D gene. V was shortened by 0 bases and J by 2 bases, with 8 bases between the two germline ends. CDR3 length equals 15 residues. The germline V gene has CDR1 SGHTA and CDR2 FQGNSA. DNA of the CDR3: TGTGCCAGCAGCTTAGCCTTAATGGGCAATCAGCCCCAGCATTTT. This encodes CASSLALMGNQPQHF.

The chain couples TRBV3-1 to TRBJ2-7; 10 bases are shared with TRBD2. V lost 6 bases and J lost 5; bases outside the gene matches: 7. Germline CDR1 is LGHDT and CDR2 is YNNKEL (reference sequence). The CDR3 has 14 amino acids. This CDR3 is CASSKRGGPNEQYF. Written as DNA, the CDR3 is TGTGCCAGCAGTAAGCGGGGGGGCCCGAACGAGCAGTACTTC.

This clonotype appeared many times. The J gene is TRBJ1-2, the V gene TRBV5-1; D is ambiguous. Germline CDR1 SGHRS, CDR2 YFSETQ. Trimming took off 4 bases at V and 6 bases at J, with 10 bases between the two ends. The CDR3 contains 12 residues. Here the CDR3 DNA reads TGCGCCAGCAGCGCGCAGGAGAATGGCTACACCTTC. Translating gives CASSAQENGYTF.

This clonotype was observed once. CDR3 DNA: TGTGCCAGCAGCCCGAGGACTAGCGGGAGACAGAGTGAGCAGTTCTTC. Encoded protein: CASSPRTSGRQSEQFF. The chain combines TRBV11-3 with TRBJ2-1; TRBD2 matches 13 bases. J lost 9 bases, V lost 5 bases, and 10 bases had no gene match. This CDR3 comprises 16 residues. CDR1 is SGHNT, CDR2 YENEEA, per germline.

This clonotype was counted at least ten times. This sequence joins TRBV7-9 and TRBJ2-7; possibly TRBD1 for D (5 bases). V was pared by 3 bases and J by 2 bases, with 17 bases between. Germline V CDR1 and CDR2: SEHNR, FQNEAQ (reference sequence). CDR3 length: 16 residues. DNA of the CDR3: TGTGCCAGCAGCTTGACCGGAAGGGGCCTGACCTACGAGCAGTACTTC. Amino acid sequence: CASSLTGRGLTYEQYF.

This clonotype was counted between two and nine times. The chain combines TRBV30 with TRBJ2-5; 7 bases match TRBD1. Germline V lookup: CDR1 GTSNPN, CDR2 SVGIG (reference sequence). The V gene end was trimmed by 4 bases and the J gene end by 5 bases; junction bases not matched to a gene: 7. The CDR3 is 13 residues long. CDR3 sequence (DNA): TGTGCCTGGAAAGTCGCAGGGGGTGAGACCCAGTACTTC. Encoded protein: CAWKVAGGETQYF.

This clonotype was found a few times. The V gene is TRBV27, the J gene TRBJ1-1, with D uncertain. The CDR3 is 14 residues long. Germline-derived CDR1 and CDR2 are MNHEY and SMNVEV (reference sequence). Trimming shortened V by 0 bases and J by 4 bases, and 9 bases separated the two germline ends. CDR3 coding DNA: TGTGCCAGCAGTTTATCGAGAATTGCCACTGAAGCTTTCTTT. Translated: CASSLSRIATEAFF.